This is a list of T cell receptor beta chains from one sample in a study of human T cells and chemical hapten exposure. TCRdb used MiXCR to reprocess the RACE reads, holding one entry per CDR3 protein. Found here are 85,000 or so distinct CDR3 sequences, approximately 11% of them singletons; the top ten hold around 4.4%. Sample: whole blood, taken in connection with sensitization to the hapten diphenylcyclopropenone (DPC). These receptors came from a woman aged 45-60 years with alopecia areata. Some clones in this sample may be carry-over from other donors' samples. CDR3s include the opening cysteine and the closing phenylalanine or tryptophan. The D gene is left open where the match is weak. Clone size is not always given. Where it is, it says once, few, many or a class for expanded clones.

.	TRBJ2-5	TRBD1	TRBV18	CASSPGTGVETQYF	TGTGCCAGCTCACCCGGGACAGGGGTGGAGACCCAGTACTTC
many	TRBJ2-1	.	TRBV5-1	CASSFGDNEQFF	TGCGCCAGCAGCTTCGGAGACAATGAGCAGTTCTTC
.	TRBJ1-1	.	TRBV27	CASGRMNTEAFF	TGTGCCAGCGGAAGGATGAACACTGAAGCTTTCTTT
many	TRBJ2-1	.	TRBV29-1	CSVVPGGNEQFF	TGCAGCGTTGTCCCGGGCGGGAATGAGCAGTTCTTC
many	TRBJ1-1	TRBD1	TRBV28	CASRQGASTEAFF	TGTGCCAGCAGGCAGGGGGCCAGCACTGAAGCTTTCTTT
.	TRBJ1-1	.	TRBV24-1	CATSIGTEAFF	TGTGCCACCAGTATAGGGACTGAAGCTTTCTTT
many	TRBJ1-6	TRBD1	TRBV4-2	CASSPTGDGSPLHF	TGTGCCAGCAGCCCGACAGGGGACGGTTCACCCCTCCACTTT
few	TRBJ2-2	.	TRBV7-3	CASSLTRGQNTGELFF	TGTGCCAGCAGCTTAACGCGCGGGCAGAACACCGGGGAGCTGTTTTTT
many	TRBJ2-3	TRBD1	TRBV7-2	CASSLDQGASDTQYF	TGTGCCAGCAGCTTAGATCAGGGGGCTTCAGATACGCAGTATTTT
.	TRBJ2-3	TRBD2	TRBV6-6	CASSYRTSGGRTDTQYF	TGTGCCAGCAGTTACCGGACTAGCGGGGGACGCACAGATACGCAGTATTTT
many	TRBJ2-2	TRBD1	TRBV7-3	CASSSRDRGVPGELFF	TGTGCCAGCAGCTCGCGGGACAGGGGGGTTCCCGGGGAGCTGTTTTTT
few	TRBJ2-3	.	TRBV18	CASSLGTLTDTQYF	TGTGCCAGCTCACTTGGGACTCTCACAGATACGCAGTATTTT
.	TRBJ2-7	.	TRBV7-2	CASSLRRGAYEQYF	TGTGCCAGCAGCCTCCGCCGGGGCGCCTACGAGCAGTACTTC
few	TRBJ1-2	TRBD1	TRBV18	CASSRQGGDGYTF	TGTGCCAGCTCACGACAGGGGGGAGATGGCTACACCTTC
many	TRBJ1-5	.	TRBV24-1	CATIKPGKHQPQHF	TGTGCCACTATTAAGCCCGGGAAGCATCAGCCCCAGCATTTT
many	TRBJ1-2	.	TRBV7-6	CASSSDPGPTLGGYTF	TGTGCCAGCAGCTCTGATCCCGGGCCAACTTTGGGTGGCTACACCTTC
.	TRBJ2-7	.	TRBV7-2	CASSLGRDNSYEQYF	TGTGCCAGCAGCTTAGGTCGGGACAACTCCTACGAGCAGTACTTC
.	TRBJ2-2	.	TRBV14	CASSHITRAGELFF	TGTGCCAGCAGCCATATAACCCGGGCCGGGGAGCTGTTTTTT
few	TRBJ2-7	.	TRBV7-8	CASSLGAPSEQYF	TGTGCCAGCAGCTTAGGGGCCCCTAGCGAGCAGTACTTC
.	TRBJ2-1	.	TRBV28	CASSLGSLYNEQFF	TGTGCCAGCAGTTTAGGGTCTCTATACAATGAGCAGTTCTTC
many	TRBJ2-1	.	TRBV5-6	CASSFRTAREQFF	TGTGCCAGCAGCTTCCGGACCGCCCGGGAGCAGTTCTTC
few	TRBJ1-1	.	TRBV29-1	CSVEGTEAFF	TGCAGCGTTGAGGGAACTGAAGCTTTCTTT
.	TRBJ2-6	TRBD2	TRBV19	CASSPGRGASGANVLTF	TGTGCCAGTAGCCCCGGGCGGGGGGCAAGTGGGGCCAACGTCCTGACTTTC
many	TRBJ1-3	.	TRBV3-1	CASSPRMESAGNTIYF	TGTGCCAGCAGCCCCAGGATGGAATCAGCTGGAAACACCATATATTTT
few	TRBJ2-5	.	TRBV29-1	CSVEQGSGETQYF	TGCAGCGTTGAACAGGGGTCCGGGGAGACCCAGTACTTC
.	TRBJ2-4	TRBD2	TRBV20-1	CSARDRLAAQVGIQYF	TGCAGTGCTAGAGACCGGCTAGCGGCGCAAGTAGGCATTCAGTACTTC
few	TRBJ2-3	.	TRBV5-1	CASSSPGPPDTQYF	TGCGCCAGCAGCTCCCCCGGCCCCCCAGATACGCAGTATTTT
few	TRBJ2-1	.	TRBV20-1	CSAAGSLLSSSYNEQFF	TGCAGTGCTGCCGGGTCCCTGCTCTCGAGCTCCTACAATGAGCAGTTCTTC
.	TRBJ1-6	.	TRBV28	CASRPQSSYNSPLHF	TGTGCCAGCCGTCCCCAGAGCTCCTATAATTCACCCCTCCACTTT
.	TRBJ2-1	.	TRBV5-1	CASSLDTASYNEQFF	TGCGCCAGCAGCTTGGATACAGCCTCCTACAATGAGCAGTTCTTC
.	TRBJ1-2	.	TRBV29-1	CSAGAHGYTF	TGCAGCGCAGGGGCTCATGGCTACACCTTC
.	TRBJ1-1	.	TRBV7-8	CASSFSSGIMTEAFF	TGTGCCAGCAGCTTCAGTTCAGGGATTATGACTGAAGCTTTCTTT
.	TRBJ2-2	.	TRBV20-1	CSARGDRPNTGELFF	TGCAGTGCGAGGGGGGACCGCCCGAACACCGGGGAGCTGTTTTTT
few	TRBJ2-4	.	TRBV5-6	CASSPSSGSIQYF	TGTGCCAGCTCCCCAAGCTCGGGATCCATTCAGTACTTC
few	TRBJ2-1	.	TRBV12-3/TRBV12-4	CASSLGPSERNEQFF	TGTGCCAGCAGTTTAGGGCCATCTGAAAGGAATGAGCAGTTCTTC
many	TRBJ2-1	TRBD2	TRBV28	CASSLGSGRLAGDEQFF	TGTGCCAGCAGTTTAGGTAGCGGGAGGCTCGCTGGTGATGAGCAGTTCTTC
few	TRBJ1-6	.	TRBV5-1	CASSLGSVSGGSPLHF	TGCGCCAGCAGCTTGGGTAGTGTCTCTGGCGGTTCACCCCTCCACTTT
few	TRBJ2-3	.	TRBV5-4	CASSLAGIRTDTQYF	TGTGCCAGCAGCTTGGCCGGTATAAGGACAGATACGCAGTATTTT
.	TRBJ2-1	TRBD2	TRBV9	CASSGLAGGPGIDEQFF	TGTGCCAGCAGCGGACTAGCGGGGGGGCCAGGGATCGATGAGCAGTTCTTC
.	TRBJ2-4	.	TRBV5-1	CASRSPEGDKNIQYF	TGCGCCAGCAGATCCCCCGAGGGAGACAAAAACATTCAGTACTTC
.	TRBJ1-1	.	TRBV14	CASSRPWGNTEAFF	TGTGCCAGCAGCCGCCCTTGGGGGAACACTGAAGCTTTCTTT
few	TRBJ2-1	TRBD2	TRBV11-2	CASSPGTSGRYNEQFF	TGTGCCAGCAGCCCTGGGACTAGCGGGAGGTACAATGAGCAGTTCTTC
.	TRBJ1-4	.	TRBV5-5	CASSLMPATNEKLFF	TGTGCCAGCAGCTTGATGCCAGCAACTAATGAAAAACTGTTTTTT
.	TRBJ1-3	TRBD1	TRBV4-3	CASSQERTGSGNTIYF	TGCGCCAGCAGCCAAGAAAGGACAGGCAGCGGAAACACCATATATTTT
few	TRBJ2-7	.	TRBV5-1	CASSPWQATFYEQYF	TGCGCCAGCAGCCCCTGGCAGGCGACGTTCTACGAGCAGTACTTC
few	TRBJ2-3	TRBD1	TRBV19	CASSTQGNTQYF	TGTGCCAGTAGTACACAGGGGAATACGCAGTATTTT
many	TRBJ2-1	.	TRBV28	CASTLNPPGSSYNEQFF	TGTGCCAGCACCCTCAACCCCCCCGGGAGCTCCTACAATGAGCAGTTCTTC
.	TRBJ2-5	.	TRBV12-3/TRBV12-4	CASSLGTPEETQYF	TGTGCCAGCAGTTTGGGGACTCCTGAAGAGACCCAGTACTTC
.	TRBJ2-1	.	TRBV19	CVSRARDEQFF	TGTGTCAGTAGAGCGAGAGATGAGCAGTTCTTC
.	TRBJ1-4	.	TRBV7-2	CASSPSRGGNEKLFF	TGTGCCAGCAGCCCCAGTCGCGGGGGGAATGAAAAACTGTTTTTT
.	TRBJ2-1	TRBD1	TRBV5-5	CASSPTIDRERFWFF	TGTGCCAGCAGCCCCACGATCGACAGGGAGCGATTTTGGTTCTTC
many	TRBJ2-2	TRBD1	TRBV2	CASSRQGRNTGELFF	TGTGCCAGCAGTCGACAGGGGCGGAACACCGGGGAGCTGTTTTTT
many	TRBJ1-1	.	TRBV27	CASGSLKLGTEAFF	TGTGCCAGCGGTTCTTTGAAACTGGGGACTGAAGCTTTCTTT
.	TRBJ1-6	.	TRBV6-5	CASRIMRQDNSPLHF	TGTGCCAGCAGAATCATGAGACAGGATAATTCACCCCTCCACTTT